One and the same sample provided the 10 T cell receptor beta chains below, sequenced in a study of CD8+CD57+ T cells in acquired aplastic anemia. Patients selected for sequencing had displayed CD8+CD57+ cell expansion by flow cytometry. The template used for profiling TCR beta VDJ and CDR3 was genomic DNA. Each CDR3 protein gets one entry after TCRdb re-called the reads with MiXCR. The sample shows 150,000 to 200,000 distinct CDR3 sequences, approximately 48% of them seen only once. Sequencing input: sorted CD4+, CD8+, or CD8+CD57+ T cells (not recorded which) from PBMCs. These receptors were collected from a human donor with aplastic anemia.

This clonotype was observed a handful of times. With a much larger clone just one base away, this may be a read error. This chain uses TRBV5-1 with TRBJ2-5, with 9 nucleotides matching TRBD1. The CDR3 extends over 14 amino acids. V was pared by 10 bases and J by 3 bases, with 10 bases of the junction left unmatched. Per germline, CDR1 SGHRS and CDR2 YFSETQ. DNA for the CDR3: TGCGCCTGCTCTACTGGGACAGGGAAAGAGACCCAGTACTTC. It codes for CACSTGTGKETQYF.

Details on this clonotype: This may arise from a read error, as a much more abundant clone is one base away. This chain joins TRBV3-1 and TRBJ2-2, with TRBD1 matching over 8 bases. Germline CDR1 reads LGHDT; CDR2 reads YNNKEL (reference sequence). The CDR3 totals 16 residues. Trimming took 0 bases from V and 5 from J; bases not matched to a gene: 5. For the CDR3, the DNA is TGTGCCAGCAGCCAAGAGACAGGGGTAGCGACCGGGGAGCTGTTTTTT. Protein: CASSQETGVATGELFF.

This clonotype appeared a few times. The V call is TRBV2, the J call TRBJ2-7; D is unresolved. Deletions cut 0 bases from V and 1 base from J, with 10 bases between. Germline lookup yields CDR1 SNHLY and CDR2 FYNNEI. CDR3 length equals 15 residues. The CDR3 region has the DNA TGTGCCAGCAGTGAAGCGCAATCGCGGTCCTACGAGCAGTACTTC. It is translated as CASSEAQSRSYEQYF.

In the case of this clonotype: One end of the junction fails to match germline, which may point to a read error. The rearrangement joins TRBV15 to TRBJ1-4; D may be TRBD1 (6 bases). The CDR3 length is 16 residues. The germline gives CDR1 LNHNV, CDR2 YYDKDF (reference sequence). The CDR3 reads CATSPTNRVNNEKLSF. DNA for the CDR3: TGTGCCACCAGCCCTACCAACAGGGTTAATAATGAAAAACTGTCTTTT.

This clonotype was detected ten times or more. This rearrangement joins TRBV20-1 to TRBJ2-1, with D possibly being TRBD2 (6 bases). Germline V gene data show CDR1 as DFQATT and CDR2 as SNEGSKA (reference sequence). Trimming cost V 2 bases and J 8 bases, with 16 bases left between them. This CDR3 comprises 14 residues. The CDR3 region is CSARIPTRSHEQFF. The CDR3 DNA reads as TGCAGTGCTAGAATCCCGACTAGGTCCCATGAGCAGTTCTTC.

In regard to this clonotype: The missing conserved phenylalanine or tryptophan at the end of this CDR3 makes a read error likely. The DNA is left out, because the CDR3 cannot be placed on it with certainty; the CDR3 is given as TCRdb lists it. V gene TRBV20-1 combines with J gene TRBJ1-2; the D call in the table, TRBD1, was not verified against the DNA. The length of the CDR3 is 12 amino acids, counting both ends. Germline V gives CDR1 DFQATT, CDR2 SNEGSKA (reference sequence). The CDR3 here is CSAREDRGQGWL.

This clonotype was found a few times. This chain joins TRBV20-1 and TRBJ2-6; no reliable D call. The CDR3 contains 14 residues. Trimming took 1 base from V and 0 from J, leaving 4 bases between them. Germline CDR1 is DFQATT and CDR2 is SNEGSKA (reference sequence). The chain's CDR3 is CSARGDSGANVLTF. The CDR3 DNA follows: TGCAGTGCTAGAGGGGACTCTGGGGCCAACGTCCTGACTTTC.

A note on this clonotype: Germline and junction disagree at one end, which may indicate a read error. The chain uses TRBV2 and TRBJ2-7; D is perhaps TRBD1 or TRBD2 (5 bases each). Per the germline V gene, CDR1 is SNHLY and CDR2 is FYNNEI. The CDR3 length is 14 residues. The CDR3 region is CTSGVGPASYEQYF. CDR3 sequence (DNA): TGTACCAGCGGTGTGGGGCCTGCCTCCTACGAGCAGTACTTC.

V is TRBV11-1 and J is TRBJ1-2; D remains unclear. Germline CDR1 is SGHAT and CDR2 is FQDESV (reference sequence). The V end lost 5 bases, the J end lost 8 bases, and 15 bases lay between the germline ends. There are 13 residues in the CDR3. The CDR3 DNA sequence: TGTGCCAGCAGCCCCCAAAACGGGATCGGCTACACCTTC. Protein sequence: CASSPQNGIGYTF. Together with reference TRBV11-1 and TRBJ1-2, the CDR3 gives the full variable domain: EAEVAQSPRYKITEKSQAVAFWCDPISGHATLYWYRQILGQGPELLVQFQDESVVDDSQLPKDRFSAERLKGVDSTLKIQPAELGDSAMYLCASSPQNGIGYTFGSGTRLTVV.

This clonotype was counted many times. The chain combines TRBV5-4 with TRBJ2-1; 11 bases line up with TRBD1. The CDR3 is 15 amino acids. V was pared by 4 bases and J by 5 bases, with 5 bases of the junction left unmatched. Germline loops: CDR1 SGHNT, CDR2 YYREEE (reference sequence). The chain's CDR3 is CASSIRDRGNNEQFF. CDR3 nucleotide sequence: TGTGCCAGCAGCATCCGGGACAGGGGGAACAATGAGCAGTTCTTC.